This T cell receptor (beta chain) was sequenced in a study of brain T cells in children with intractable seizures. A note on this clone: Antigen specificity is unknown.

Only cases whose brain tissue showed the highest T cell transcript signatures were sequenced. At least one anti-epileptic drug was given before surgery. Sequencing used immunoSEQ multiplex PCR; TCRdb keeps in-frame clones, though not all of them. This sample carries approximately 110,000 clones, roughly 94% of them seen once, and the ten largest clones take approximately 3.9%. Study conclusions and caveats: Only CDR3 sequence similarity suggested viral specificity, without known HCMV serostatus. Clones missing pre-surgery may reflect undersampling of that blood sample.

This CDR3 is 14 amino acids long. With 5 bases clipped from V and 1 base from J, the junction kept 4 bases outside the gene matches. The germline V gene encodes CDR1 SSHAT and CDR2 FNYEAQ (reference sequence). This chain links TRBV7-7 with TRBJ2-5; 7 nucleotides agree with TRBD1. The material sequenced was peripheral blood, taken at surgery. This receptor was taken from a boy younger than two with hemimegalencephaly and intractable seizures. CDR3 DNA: TGTGCCAGCAGCAAACACAGGGGCCAAGAGACCCAGTACTTC. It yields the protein CASSKHRGQETQYF.